Listed here are 26 T cell receptor beta chains from one sample, sequenced in a study of PD-L1 blockade in urothelial cancer. The time point is: pretreatment peripheral blood. The protocol was immunoSEQ multiplex PCR, while the TCRdb copy is restricted to in-frame clones and leaves out a portion. The table includes about 130,000 clones, about four fifths detected once. This specimen consisted of PBMCs, obtained around atezolizumab (anti-PD-L1) treatment. Receptor source: a man in his fifties or sixties with urothelial cancer.

The chain is built from TRBV11-3 and TRBJ1-3; D gene unclear. The germline V gene encodes CDR1 SGHNT and CDR2 YENEEA. This CDR3 spans 15 amino acids. V was trimmed by 2 bases and J by 0 bases, leaving 8 bases between them. The chain's CDR3 is CASSLRATSGNTIYF. CDR3 nucleotides: TGTGCCAGCAGCTTAAGAGCTACCTCTGGAAACACCATATATTTT.

The CDR3 DNA sequence: TGTGCCAGCAGTCTCAGCACAGATACGCAGTATTTT. Protein sequence: CASSLSTDTQYF. V and J are TRBV6-7 and TRBJ2-3; D is unresolved. TRBV6-7 is known as an ORF, though its function is uncertain. The length of the CDR3 is 12 residues. V was shortened by 5 bases and J by 0 bases, with 3 bases between the two germline ends.

This chain joins TRBV7-3 and TRBJ2-3; 8 bases are shared with TRBD2. Per the germline V gene, CDR1 is SGHTA and CDR2 is FQGTGA. After removal of 5 bases from V and 0 bases from J, the junction contained 7 bases not matched to a gene. The CDR3 consists of 16 residues. In DNA form, the CDR3 reads TGTGCCAGCAGCCTATCTGCTAGCGGGAGCACAGATACGCAGTATTTT. This sequence encodes CASSLSASGSTDTQYF.

The V and J genes are TRBV5-1 and TRBJ2-1; D is unresolved. The CDR3 is made up of 15 amino acids. V was clipped by 4 bases and J by 6 bases, with 17 bases between them. Germline CDR1 SGHRS, CDR2 YFSETQ. In DNA, the CDR3 is TGCGCCAGCAGCCCTTCCCGGCAGGCGAGCAATGAGCAGTTCTTC. Encoded protein: CASSPSRQASNEQFF.

J is TRBJ1-6 and V is TRBV2; D is possibly TRBD1 (6 bases). Germline values: CDR1 SNHLY, CDR2 FYNNEI. The CDR3 has 13 amino acids. The ends were cut back, 5 bases at V and 7 bases at J, with 9 bases in the middle. CDR3 bases: TGTGCCAGCAGTTTGGGGGCCAATTCACCCCTCCACTTT. Encoded protein: CASSLGANSPLHF. The full variable domain, completed using reference TRBV2 and TRBJ1-6, is EPEVTQTPSHQVTQMGQEVILRCVPISNHLYFYWYRQILGQKVEFLVSFYNNEISEKSEIFDDQFSVERPDGSNFTLKIRSTKLEDSAMYFCASSLGANSPLHFGNGTRLTVT.

This clone has a handful of counts. This rearrangement joins TRBV19 to TRBJ1-1; the match to TRBD1 covers 11 bases. The CDR3 has 15 amino acids. Germline CDR1 reads LNHDA; CDR2 reads SQIVND (reference sequence). J gave up 4 bases and V 5 bases, and 6 bases lay outside the gene matches. The CDR3 sequence: CASSDLGTGGTEAFF. DNA for the CDR3: TGTGCCAGTAGTGACCTCGGGACAGGGGGCACTGAAGCTTTCTTT.

J is TRBJ2-1 and V is TRBV5-1, with a weak D call TRBD1 (6 bases). The CDR3 spans 13 residues. Germline V gives CDR1 SGHRS, CDR2 YFSETQ. Trimming removed 3 bases from V and 10 bases from J, with 14 bases in between. This CDR3 is CASSSQGSWEQFF. Written as DNA, the CDR3 is TGCGCCAGCAGCTCACAGGGCTCCTGGGAGCAGTTCTTC.

The chain carries TRBV30 and TRBJ2-1, with 10 bases that match TRBD2. V was clipped by 5 bases and J by 5 bases; unmatched bases: 6. Germline assignment: CDR1 GTSNPN and CDR2 SVGIG (reference sequence). This CDR3 spans 14 amino acids. CDR3: CAWRRLAGHNEQFF. The CDR3 nucleotides read TGTGCCTGGCGAAGACTAGCGGGCCACAATGAGCAGTTCTTC. Using reference TRBV30 and TRBJ2-1 for the parts outside the CDR3, the full variable domain is SQTIHQWPATLVQPVGSPLSLECTVEGTSNPNLYWYRQAAGRGLQLLFYSVGIGQISSEVPQNLSASRPQDRQFILSSKKLLLSDSGFYLCAWRRLAGHNEQFFGPGTRLTVL.

The chain employs TRBV5-1 and TRBJ2-7; 14 nucleotides match TRBD2. The CDR3 loop spans 18 amino acids. Trimming removed 0 bases from V and 2 bases from J; junction bases left unmatched: 7. Germline CDR1 and CDR2: SGHRS and YFSETQ. The CDR3 DNA follows: TGCGCCAGCAGCTTGGGGACTAGCGGGAGGTCCGGGACCTACGAGCAGTACTTC. Translating it yields CASSLGTSGRSGTYEQYF.

The table lists this clone with a few counts. The sample holds other DNA sequences that translate to the same CDR3. The chain combines TRBV28 with TRBJ1-2; a possible D gene is TRBD1 (6 bases). V lost 6 bases to trimming and J lost 5 bases, with 10 bases between them. The V gene's germline CDR1 is MDHEN and CDR2 SYDVKM. The CDR3 has 12 amino acids. The CDR3: CASSLRGYGYTF. The CDR3 DNA is TGTGCCAGCAGCCTCAGGGGTTATGGCTACACCTTC.

This clone was observed once. V is TRBV6-6 and J is TRBJ1-4; a possible D gene is TRBD1 (6 bases). Trimming shortened V by 3 bases and J by 3 bases, and 11 bases separated the two germline ends. Germline V lookup: CDR1 MNHNY, CDR2 SVGAGI (reference sequence). This CDR3 is 15 amino acids long. The CDR3 region is CASSYEGTPNEKLFF. CDR3 in DNA: TGTGCCAGCAGTTATGAAGGGACACCTAATGAAAAACTGTTTTTT.

The chain recombines TRBV18 with TRBJ1-2; D unclear. The CDR3 covers 13 residues. Looked up from germline, CDR1 is KGHSH and CDR2 is LQKENI. Trimming took off 6 bases at V and 4 bases at J, with 12 bases between the two ends. The CDR3, as DNA: TGTGCCAGCTCCCGAGGCGAAGGCTATGGCTACACCTTC. Residues: CASSRGEGYGYTF.

This clone was seen a handful of times. The chain joins TRBV6-5 to TRBJ2-1; TRBD1 aligns across 8 bases. Germline V gives CDR1 MNHEY, CDR2 SVGAGI. This CDR3 spans 15 amino acids. After removal of 0 bases from V and 4 bases from J, the junction contained 2 bases not matched to a gene. In DNA, the CDR3 is TGTGCCAGCAGTTACTCGACAGGGGAATACAATGAGCAGTTCTTC. It is translated as CASSYSTGEYNEQFF.

The gene calls are TRBV9 and TRBJ1-4; 10 bases map to TRBD1. The germline V gene has CDR1 SGDLS and CDR2 YYNGEE. This CDR3 has 15 amino acids. J was trimmed by 8 bases and V by 3 bases; bases with no gene match: 7. The DNA of the CDR3 is TGTGCCAGCAGCGGGACAGGGGGTTTCAACGAAAAACTGTTTTTT. Its protein product is CASSGTGGFNEKLFF.

The chain employs TRBV6-4 and TRBJ1-2; 7 bases align to TRBD1. The CDR3 contains 14 residues. V lost 3 bases to trimming and J lost 4 bases; unmatched junction nucleotides: 5. CDR1 MRHNA and CDR2 SNTAGT come from the germline V gene. The CDR3 here is CASSETQGPYGYTF. The CDR3 coding sequence is TGTGCCAGCAGTGAGACACAGGGGCCCTATGGCTACACCTTC.

This clone was seen a single time. The CDR3 DNA reads TGTGCCAGCGGGACTAGCGGGATGATCTCCTACAATGAGCAGTTCTTC. Its protein product is CASGTSGMISYNEQFF. The V gene is TRBV25-1, the J gene TRBJ2-1; 13 bases line up with TRBD2. Germline CDR1 reads MGHDK; CDR2 reads SYGVNS. The CDR3 covers 16 residues. V shed 8 bases, J shed 0 bases, and the junction held 4 bases outside the gene matches.

This chain uses TRBV30 with TRBJ2-7; 8 nucleotides match TRBD2. The CDR3 is made up of 16 amino acids. Germline V gene data show CDR1 as GTSNPN and CDR2 as SVGIG (reference sequence). Trimming took 3 bases from V and 3 from J; bases not matched to a gene: 13. The CDR3 DNA follows: TGTGCCTGGAGGAACGTCCTGGGACTAGGAAACTACGAGCAGTACTTC. Residues: CAWRNVLGLGNYEQYF. Full variable domain (outside the CDR3, taken from reference TRBV30 and TRBJ2-7): SQTIHQWPATLVQPVGSPLSLECTVEGTSNPNLYWYRQAAGRGLQLLFYSVGIGQISSEVPQNLSASRPQDRQFILSSKKLLLSDSGFYLCAWRNVLGLGNYEQYFGPGTRLTVT.

The V gene is TRBV18, the J gene TRBJ2-7; TRBD2 matches at 7 bases. V lost 3 bases and J lost 7; bases outside the gene matches: 15. The V gene's germline CDR1 is KGHSH and CDR2 LQKENI. This CDR3 is built from 16 residues. The chain's CDR3 is CASSPSLVAGLTEQYF. CDR3 nucleotide sequence: TGTGCCAGCTCACCCTCCTTGGTAGCGGGCCTGACGGAGCAGTACTTC.

The chain links TRBV18 to TRBJ1-1; no definite D call. This CDR3 has 14 residues. V was clipped by 6 bases and J by 1 base, with 12 bases between them. Germline V gene lookup returns CDR1 KGHSH and CDR2 LQKENI. CDR3 sequence: CASSPQVGNTEAFF. CDR3 nucleotide sequence: TGTGCCAGCTCGCCCCAGGTGGGGAACACTGAAGCTTTCTTT.

This chain connects TRBV30 to TRBJ1-5; 8 positions agree with TRBD1. The CDR3 consists of 14 residues. Per the germline V gene, CDR1 is GTSNPN and CDR2 is SVGIG (reference sequence). V lost 4 bases to trimming and J lost 5 bases; unmatched junction nucleotides: 7. The CDR3 here is CAWKGRGLDQPQHF. In DNA, the CDR3 is TGTGCCTGGAAAGGCAGGGGGCTCGATCAGCCCCAGCATTTT.

The rearrangement joins TRBV28 to TRBJ2-7, with D perhaps matching TRBD2 (5 bases). The CDR3 runs 13 residues. V gave up 7 bases and J gave up 5 bases, with 15 bases separating them. The V gene's germline CDR1 is MDHEN and CDR2 SYDVKM. The CDR3 coding sequence is TGTGCCAGCACCCCTGGCGGGCGGAACGAGCAGTACTTC. This sequence encodes CASTPGGRNEQYF.

The genes are TRBV10-3 and TRBJ1-1; D perhaps matches TRBD1 (5 bases). The V gene lost 3 bases and the J gene lost 1 base, with 21 bases spanning the gap. Germline-derived CDR1 and CDR2 are ENHRY and SYGVKD. CDR3 length equals 18 residues. CDR3 in amino acids: CAISDQGRQYPSNTEAFF. The CDR3 DNA follows: TGTGCCATCAGTGATCAGGGCCGCCAGTACCCCTCGAACACTGAAGCTTTCTTT.

V and J are TRBV2 and TRBJ1-2; D gene ambiguous. Between the trimmed V and J ends, which lost 7 bases and 1 base, there was a span of 19 bases. CDR3 length: 16 amino acids. Germline-derived CDR1 and CDR2 are SNHLY and FYNNEI. Written as DNA, the CDR3 is TGTGCCAGCACTGGAGCCCCTTCGGGTATTAACTATGGCTACACCTTC. Residues: CASTGAPSGINYGYTF. Full variable domain (missing parts from reference TRBV2 and TRBJ1-2): EPEVTQTPSHQVTQMGQEVILRCVPISNHLYFYWYRQILGQKVEFLVSFYNNEISEKSEIFDDQFSVERPDGSNFTLKIRSTKLEDSAMYFCASTGAPSGINYGYTFGSGTRLTVV.

The chain combines TRBV7-5 with TRBJ2-2; no check of the table's D call, TRBD2, against the DNA was made. TRBV7-5 is a documented pseudogene. The CDR3 length is 15 residues. CDR3 sequence (DNA): TGTGCCAGAAGTTATCCGGGGTCACACACCGGGGAGCTGTTTTTT. Translated, it gives CARSYPGSHTGELFF.

The V call is TRBV5-4, the J call TRBJ1-2; D remains ambiguous. The CDR3 runs to 13 residues. The V and J ends lost 2 bases and 7 bases respectively, with 12 bases between them. Germline assignment: CDR1 SGHNT and CDR2 YYREEE (reference sequence). The CDR3: CASSLGGRSGYTF. DNA of the CDR3: TGTGCCAGCAGCTTAGGAGGGAGAAGTGGCTACACCTTC.

V usage is TRBV7-9 and J usage is TRBJ2-3; TRBD1 is a possible D gene (6 bases). The CDR3 has 14 residues. V gave up 0 bases and J gave up 7 bases, with 11 bases separating them. Germline V gene data show CDR1 as SEHNR and CDR2 as FQNEAQ (reference sequence). The CDR3 DNA sequence: TGTGCCAGCAGCTTAGCGGGGGCGGCGAATACGCAGTATTTT. Translating it yields CASSLAGAANTQYF.